This note documents a single T cell receptor (beta chain) sequence. Across roughly 25 US areas, participants ranged in age from roughly 18 to 95 years. People in the exposed group encountered a COVID-19 case within 2 weeks before entering the study. The sample belongs to a study of blood T cell repertoires in COVID-19. Study at large: From T cells, B-cell-depleted T cells, or PBMCs came the material, which was cDNA or gDNA.

V gave up 0 bases and J gave up 1 base, with 6 bases separating them. CDR1 and CDR2 from the germline V gene are GTSNPN and SVGIG (reference sequence). This CDR3 is 13 amino acids long. Authors' analysis steps: Researchers report that nucleated cell counts were estimated from reference gene primer amplification. TCRdb's table, derived via immunoSEQ multiplex PCR, lists solely in-frame clones and lacks some. Clone size and V and J calls were adopted from that table, with D and trimming inferred from the DNA. The data show 200,000 to 250,000 clones, with 88% seen just once and around 3.7% held by the top ten.

The chain employs TRBV30 and TRBJ1-2; no clear D gene. Sample: PBMCs or T cells enriched from blood (not recorded which). The sequence was obtained from a woman aged 25 to 39 who had been exposed to COVID-19. The CDR3 nucleotides are TGTGCCTGGAGTGTACAGTATAACTATGGCTACACCTTC. Residues: CAWSVQYNYGYTF.